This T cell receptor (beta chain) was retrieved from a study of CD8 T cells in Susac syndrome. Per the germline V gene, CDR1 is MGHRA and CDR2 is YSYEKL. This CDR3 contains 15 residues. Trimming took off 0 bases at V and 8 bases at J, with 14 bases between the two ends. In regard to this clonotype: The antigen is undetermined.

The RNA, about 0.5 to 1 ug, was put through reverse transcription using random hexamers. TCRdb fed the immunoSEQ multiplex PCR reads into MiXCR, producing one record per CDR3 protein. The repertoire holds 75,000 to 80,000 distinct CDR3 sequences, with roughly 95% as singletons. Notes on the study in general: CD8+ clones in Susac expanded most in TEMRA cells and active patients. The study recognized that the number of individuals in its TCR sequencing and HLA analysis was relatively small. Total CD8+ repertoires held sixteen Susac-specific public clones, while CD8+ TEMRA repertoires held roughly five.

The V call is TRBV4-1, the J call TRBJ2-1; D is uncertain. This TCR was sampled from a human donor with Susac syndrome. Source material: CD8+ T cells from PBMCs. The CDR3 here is CASSQESAIGDEQFF. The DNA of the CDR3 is TGCGCCAGCAGCCAAGAAAGTGCCATAGGTGATGAGCAGTTCTTC.